This TCR beta chain was identified in a study of T cells after yellow fever vaccination. Notes on the study in general: Boosting was followed by the reappearance of most primary-vaccination clones (just under 98% CD4, about 90% CD8). Abundant bulk-derived clonotypes could contaminate FACS-sorted repertoires. A limited proportion of clonotypes was detected within both the CD4 and CD8 compartments.

UMIs were added to TCR cDNA along with a universal primer site when it was made by 5'RACE template switching. TCRdb itself ran the 5' RACE reads through MiXCR, one entry per CDR3 protein. Among roughly 500,000 distinct CDR3 sequences listed, 15% to 20% were seen once. As regards this clonotype: The target antigen is unknown.

This receptor was obtained from a man aged 30 to 39 who received the YFV17D yellow fever vaccine. This specimen consisted of PBMCs, obtained 15 days after the yellow fever booster vaccination.

The CDR3 spells CASGFGNTEAFF. The CDR3 nucleotides read TGTGCTAGTGGTTTCGGGAACACTGAAGCTTTCTTT. The rearrangement links TRBV12-5 to TRBJ1-1; no clear D. Trimming removed 3 bases at V and 1 base at J, with 3 bases between. The CDR3 has 12 residues. CDR1 and CDR2 from the germline V gene are LGHNT and FRNRAP.